This T cell receptor (beta chain) came from a study of blood T cell repertoires in COVID-19. TCRdb's table, derived via immunoSEQ multiplex PCR, lists solely in-frame clones and lacks some. The sample shows approximately 100,000 clones, 85% of them seen only once. The CDR3 is made up of 14 amino acids. Germline V lookup: CDR1 SGHDN, CDR2 FVKESK. With V trimmed by 3 bases and J by 4 bases, 3 bases remained unmatched. This clonotype was obtained from an elderly man with acute or convalescent COVID-19. Material for sequencing was peripheral blood. The genes are TRBV14 and TRBJ2-7; 10 bases agree with TRBD1. CDR3 loop: CASSHWTGGYEQYF. The CDR3 DNA reads as TGTGCCAGCAGCCACTGGACAGGGGGGTACGAGCAGTACTTC.